The 10 T cell receptor beta chains reported below all come from one sample, sequenced in a study of blood T cell repertoires in COVID-19. TCRdb's copy holds only in-frame clones and misses some; the assay was immunoSEQ multiplex PCR. The data show roughly 250,000 clones, over 70% seen once. The sample taken for sequencing was peripheral blood. These receptors all stem from a human donor in a cohort sampled during active COVID-19.

The chain carries TRBV3-1 (or the pseudogene TRBV3-2) and TRBJ1-2, with D possibly TRBD1 on 5 matching bases. The CDR3 sequence is 13 residues long. Germline V gene sequence: CDR1 LGHDT, CDR2 YNNKEL (reference sequence). V was clipped by 2 bases and J by 4 bases, with 8 bases between them. The CDR3 DNA follows: TGTGCCAGCAGCCAAACAGGAGCCTATGGCTACACCTTC. It encodes CASSQTGAYGYTF.

V and J are TRBV6-2 or TRBV6-3 and TRBJ1-4, with D uncertain. Between the trimmed V and J ends, which lost 4 bases and 8 bases, there was a span of 5 bases. The CDR3 runs to 11 residues. Germline CDR1 and CDR2: MNHEY and SVGEGT. The CDR3 DNA follows: TGTGCCAGCAGTTCCCGGGAAAAACTGTTTTTT. Protein sequence: CASSSREKLFF.

The chain links TRBV18 to TRBJ1-1, with no clear D. From germline, CDR1 is KGHSH and CDR2 LQKENI. V lost 3 bases to trimming and J lost 2 bases, with 19 bases between them. There are 17 residues in the CDR3. The CDR3 DNA sequence: TGTGCCAGCTCACCCCTTCCACGGGGTGGCCTAAACACTGAAGCTTTCTTT. Protein sequence: CASSPLPRGGLNTEAFF.

The rearrangement joins TRBV7-9 to TRBJ1-6; D is perhaps TRBD1 (5 bases). Germline V gene data show CDR1 as SEHNR and CDR2 as FQNEAQ (reference sequence). The CDR3 covers 16 residues. Trimming stripped 4 bases from V and 5 bases from J, with 15 bases between. CDR3 sequence reads: CASSSYQGLNNSPLHF. The DNA of the CDR3 is TGTGCCAGCAGCTCCTACCAGGGTCTCAATAATTCACCCCTCCACTTT.

The chain employs TRBV12-5 and TRBJ2-7; D unclear. The V end lost 6 bases, the J end lost 0 bases, and 6 bases lay between the germline ends. The CDR3 contains 12 residues. CDR1 LGHNT and CDR2 FRNRAP come from the germline V gene. The CDR3 sequence: CASGQISYEQYF. Written as DNA, the CDR3 is TGTGCTAGTGGCCAAATCTCCTACGAGCAGTACTTC.

This sequence joins TRBV3-1 (or the pseudogene TRBV3-2) and TRBJ1-2; no clear D gene. The ends were cut back, 2 bases at V and 8 bases at J, with 12 bases in the middle. This CDR3 spans 13 amino acids. The germline V gene encodes CDR1 LGHDT and CDR2 YNNKEL (reference sequence). DNA for the CDR3: TGTGCCAGCAGCCAACCAGCTGGCGGAGGCTACACCTTC. This sequence encodes CASSQPAGGGYTF.

The V call is TRBV20-1, the J call TRBJ2-5; TRBD1 matches 7 bases. V shed 6 bases and J 3 bases; nucleotides not matched to a gene: 1. This CDR3 has 11 residues. The germline gives CDR1 DFQATT, CDR2 SNEGSKA (reference sequence). The CDR3 nucleotides read TGCAGTGCCACAGGGGAAGAGACCCAGTACTTC. Its translation: CSATGEETQYF.

This rearrangement joins TRBV19 to TRBJ2-7; tentatively, D is TRBD1 (5 bases). In germline, CDR1 is LNHDA, CDR2 SQIVND (reference sequence). The CDR3 has 12 amino acids. V was cut by 9 bases and J by 4 bases, with 13 bases left in between. The CDR3, as DNA: TGTGCCAGCCAAGACAGCCTGTACGAGCAGTACTTC. It translates to CASQDSLYEQYF. Drawing the rest from reference TRBV19 and TRBJ2-7, the complete variable domain is DGGITQSPKYLFRKEGQNVTLSCEQNLNHDAMYWYRQDPGQGLRLIYYSQIVNDFQKGDIAEGYSVSREKKESFPLTVTSAQKNPTAFYLCASQDSLYEQYFGPGTRLTVT.

This clone was picked up one time. The rearrangement uses TRBV7-2 and TRBJ2-2; D unresolved. V lost 1 base to trimming and J lost 7 bases, with 4 bases between them. The CDR3 totals 12 residues. The germline CDR1 and CDR2 sequences are SGHTA and FQGNSA. The CDR3 is CASSLVYGELFF. The CDR3 bases are TGTGCCAGCAGCTTAGTGTACGGGGAGCTGTTTTTT.

The chain has TRBV7-2 and TRBJ1-1; 8 bases fit TRBD1. The length of the CDR3 is 17 residues. The junction had 7 bases not matched to a gene; V was cut back by 1 base and J by 0 bases. Germline CDR1 SGHTA, CDR2 FQGNSA. The CDR3: CASSLGGTGPMNTEAFF. CDR3 DNA: TGTGCCAGCAGCTTAGGGGGGACAGGACCGATGAACACTGAAGCTTTCTTT.